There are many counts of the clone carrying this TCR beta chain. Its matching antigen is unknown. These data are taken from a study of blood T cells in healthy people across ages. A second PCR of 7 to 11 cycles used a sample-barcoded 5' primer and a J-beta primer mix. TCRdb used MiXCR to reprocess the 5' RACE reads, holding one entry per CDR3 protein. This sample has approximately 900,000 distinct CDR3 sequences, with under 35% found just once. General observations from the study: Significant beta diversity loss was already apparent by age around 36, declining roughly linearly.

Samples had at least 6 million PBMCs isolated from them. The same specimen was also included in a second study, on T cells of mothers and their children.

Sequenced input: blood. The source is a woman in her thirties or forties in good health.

The CDR3: CASRGTGAVWGYTF. The DNA of the CDR3 is TGTGCCAGCAGAGGGACAGGGGCGGTGTGGGGCTACACCTTC. The genes are TRBV27 and TRBJ1-2; TRBD1 matches 10 bases. The V segment lost 6 bases and the J segment 8 bases; nucleotides outside the gene matches: 9. Per germline, CDR1 MNHEY and CDR2 SMNVEV (reference sequence). CDR3 length equals 14 residues.